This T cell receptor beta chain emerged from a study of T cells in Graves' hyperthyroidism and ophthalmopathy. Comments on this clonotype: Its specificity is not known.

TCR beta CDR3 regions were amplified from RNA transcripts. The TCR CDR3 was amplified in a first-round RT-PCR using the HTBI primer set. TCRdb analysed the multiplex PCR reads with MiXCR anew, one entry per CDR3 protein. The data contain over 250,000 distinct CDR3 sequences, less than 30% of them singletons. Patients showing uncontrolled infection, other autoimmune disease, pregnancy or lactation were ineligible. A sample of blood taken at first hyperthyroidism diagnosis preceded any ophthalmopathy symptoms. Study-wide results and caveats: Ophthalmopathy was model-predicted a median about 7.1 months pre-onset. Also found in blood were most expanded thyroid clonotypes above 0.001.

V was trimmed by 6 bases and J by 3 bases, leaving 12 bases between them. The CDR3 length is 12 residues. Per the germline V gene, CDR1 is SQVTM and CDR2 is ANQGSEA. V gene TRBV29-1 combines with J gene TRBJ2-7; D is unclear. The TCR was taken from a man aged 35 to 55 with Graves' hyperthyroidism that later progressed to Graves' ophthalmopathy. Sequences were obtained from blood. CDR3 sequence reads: CSVRTGGYEQYF. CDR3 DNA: TGCAGCGTGAGGACGGGCGGCTACGAGCAGTACTTC.